The entry below describes one T cell receptor beta chain. The antigen remains undetermined. As to time point: week 35, safety follow-up. Vaccination used 300 ug of mutant IDH1 20-mer peptide per dose, with topical imiquimod. The CDR3 covers 16 residues. These data come from a study of a mutant IDH1 vaccine in newly diagnosed glioma. Sequencing used immunoSEQ multiplex PCR; TCRdb keeps in-frame clones, though not all of them. This table holds some 48,000 clones, about 79% found once. This chain connects TRBV21-1 to TRBJ1-4. TRBV21-1 is described as a pseudogene. The source is a man aged 40-55 years with glioma. The sequences come from PBMCs, collected from a glioma patient whose treatment included an IDH1 peptide vaccine. The CDR3 bases are TGTGCCAGCAGCAAAAAGGGGGGGTGGACTAATGAAAAACTGTTTTTT. Amino acid sequence: CASSKKGGWTNEKLFF.